The following is a T cell receptor (beta chain) sequence with its context. Its specific antigen is unknown. Base qualities are missing; no much larger clone stands one base away. The immunoSEQ Assay, a bias-controlled multiplex PCR, was used to amplify TCRbeta CDR3 regions from genomic DNA. Regarding the original processing steps: Nucleated cell counts per sample were estimated from amplification of reference gene primers within the assay. To quantify the absolute abundance of each unique TCRbeta CDR3 rearrangement, sequence reads were collapsed and filtered. For each sample, productive Simpson clonality was calculated as the square root of Simpson's diversity index across productive rearrangements. As stored in TCRdb, this immuneACCESS dataset retains in-frame rearrangements with V and J assigned. A fraction of the clones does not appear; measured against another copy, unresolved V genes explain less than half of the discrepancy, and the remainder lacks a known reason. The V and J calls and clone size are taken from that table; D and trimming were inferred from the DNA. The sample table contains approximately 56,000 clones; only one count was recorded for about four fifths of them. Of the sample, under 30% is held by the ten largest clones.

One collaborating source in Seattle enrolled patients while the patients were actively infected and followed the patients over time throughout the course of disease. The collaborating institutions used their own protocols to collect whole blood in K2EDTA tubes. Collaborator samples were shipped for TCRbeta analysis as frozen whole blood, isolated PBMCs, or DNA extracted from either sample type. These data belong to a study of blood T cell repertoires in COVID-19 (dated by TCRdb to about 2020). Some background on the complete study: The collaborator samples originated in the United States, Italy and Spain and spanned the acute and convalescent phases of COVID-19. The repertoires were released in a freely available public database meant as a resource for research on the immune response to SARS-CoV-2. Sample metadata almost always included a de-identified subject ID, COVID-19 status, age in years and sex. The material from the prospective study consisted of cDNA or gDNA derived from T cells, B-cell-depleted T cells, or PBMCs. The dataset comprised deeply sampled blood TCRbeta repertoires from subjects exposed to, actively infected with, or recovered from COVID-19. HLA class I and class II types, where available, came from metadata supplied by the sample provider rather than from assay-based typing. The samples were drawn from the first 160 participants of the ongoing ImmuneRACE study and from 950 to 1,500 subjects provided by 6 global collaborators.

General findings and caveats noted by the study authors: The quantity of clinical and demographic metadata differed by source and by participant and was supplied without curation.

The germline V gene yields SGHVS for CDR1 and FQNEAQ for CDR2. The CDR3 sequence holds 15 residues, the cysteine and phenylalanine included. The retained sequence is limited to the CDR3, 45 bases, with the frame set at the first base. Trimming takes 6 bases from V and 0 bases from J, and the germline ends sit 12 bases apart. This clonotype was obtained from a woman older than 75 with COVID-19, enrolled during active disease. Sequencing was carried out using peripheral blood. The chain employs TRBV7-8 and TRBJ1-5; TRBD1 is a weak D gene call, 6 bases matching. The CDR3 here reads CASSPLQGSNQPQHF. The DNA sequence is given as TGTGCCAGCAGTCCGCTACAGGGTAGCAATCAGCCCCAGCATTTT.